Only a few counts were recorded for the clone carrying this T cell receptor (beta chain). Its target is not known. This CDR3 has 14 amino acids. Looked up from germline, CDR1 is MNHNS and CDR2 is SASEGT. The germline V and J ends were trimmed by 2 bases and 1 base, with 8 bases remaining between them. Incorporated into the TCR beta cDNA libraries were unique molecular identifiers, which served to reduce PCR and sequencing biases. TCRdb analysed the PCR reads with MiXCR anew, one entry per CDR3 protein. The table includes roughly 400,000 distinct CDR3 sequences, approximately 39% detected once. The source of the sample is a study of post-analysis software for immune sequencing data. Study-wide results and caveats: Roughly 5 TRBV segments occurring more often in patients than controls included TRBV5-6, TRBV5-1 and TRBV20-1. F measure clustering grouped samples strongly by preparation batch.

The sequence derives from a girl aged 2 to 9 with multiple sclerosis. The sequenced sample was blood. The V call is TRBV6-1, the J call TRBJ1-1, with D unclear. The CDR3 sequence: CASSEPSGNTEAFF. The CDR3 region has the DNA TGTGCCAGCAGTGAACCTTCAGGGAACACTGAAGCTTTCTTT.